The clone carrying this TCR beta chain was seen a single time. Its antigen remains unknown. Germline V lookup: CDR1 MDHEN, CDR2 SYDVKM. The V gene end was trimmed by 4 bases and the J gene end by 1 base; junction bases not matched to a gene: 9. This CDR3 has 16 amino acids. These data originate in a study of T cell repertoires in cytomegalovirus infection. Across the whole study: TCR beta signatures that were public indicated CMV infection and matching HLA type.

Findings and limits, study-wide: HLA-C-restricted, CMV-specific TCR beta clonotypes were dominant ex vivo. Cumulative public TCR beta family frequency identified CMV carriers with the relevant HLA.

TCRdb used MiXCR to reprocess the reads, holding one entry per CDR3 protein. The repertoire has approximately 290,000 distinct CDR3 sequences, under 30% of them found once; the top ten carry around 14%. This TCR was recovered from a human donor in good health (CMV status not recorded). Some clones in this sample may be carry-over from other donors' samples. The J gene is TRBJ2-7, the V gene TRBV28; 8 bases are a match to TRBD1. The specimen sequenced was PBMCs. Here the CDR3 DNA reads TGTGCCAGCAGTTCTTACCGGGACAGGATGTCCTACGAGCAGTACTTC. This encodes CASSSYRDRMSYEQYF.